The rows below give T cell receptor beta chains drawn from one sample of a study of T cell repertoires in cytomegalovirus infection. TCRdb passed the reads through MiXCR, listing each CDR3 protein once. The sample includes about 180,000 distinct CDR3 sequences, about a sixth of them seen just once. The sequencing sample was made of CD8+ T cells from PBMCs. These receptors originate from a human donor in good health (CMV status not recorded). Some clones in this sample may be carry-over from other donors' samples. The CDR3 runs from the conserved cysteine through the conserved F or W. A D gene is named only where the DNA matches it firmly. Rows may omit the clone size; those that give it use once, few, many or a size class.

J | D | V | size | CDR3 | DNA
TRBJ2-3 | NA | TRBV4-1 | NA | CASSQADETNTDTQYF | TGCGCCAGCAGCCAAGCGGATGAAACTAACACAGATACGCAGTATTTT
TRBJ2-7 | NA | TRBV4-1 | NA | CASSPHSATYEQYF | TGCGCCAGCAGCCCCCACAGCGCGACCTACGAGCAGTACTTC
TRBJ1-1 | NA | TRBV15 | NA | CATSRDRDPSGGNTEAFF | TGTGCCACCAGCAGAGATCGGGATCCTAGTGGGGGGAACACTGAAGCTTTCTTT
TRBJ2-7 | NA | TRBV12-3/TRBV12-4 | NA | CASSPQGGTISEQYF | TGTGCCAGCAGTCCGCAAGGCGGGACAATCAGCGAGCAGTACTTC
TRBJ2-3 | NA | TRBV4-1 | NA | CASSQLQGGPTDTQYF | TGCGCCAGCAGCCAACTCCAGGGGGGCCCCACAGATACGCAGTATTTT
TRBJ2-2 | TRBD1 | TRBV11-2 | NA | CASSFVIQGVTGELFF | TGTGCCAGCAGCTTCGTGATACAGGGGGTCACCGGGGAGCTGTTTTTT
TRBJ2-5 | NA | TRBV25-1 | NA | CASSPRGGDQETQYF | TGTGCCAGCAGTCCCCGAGGGGGGGACCAAGAGACCCAGTACTTC
TRBJ2-5 | NA | TRBV6-6 | NA | CASSRQQETQYF | TGTGCCAGCAGTCGACAGCAAGAGACCCAGTACTTC
TRBJ2-1 | NA | TRBV6-1 | NA | CASRLMVGAINYNEQFF | TGTGCCAGCAGGCTAATGGTGGGGGCTATAAACTACAATGAGCAGTTCTTC
TRBJ2-2 | TRBD1 | TRBV7-9 | NA | CASTGQGHTGELFF | TGTGCCAGTACGGGACAGGGTCACACCGGGGAGCTGTTTTTT
TRBJ2-1 | NA | TRBV6-4 | many | CASSDSGNNEQFF | TGTGCCAGCAGTGACTCGGGGAACAATGAGCAGTTCTTC
TRBJ2-7 | NA | TRBV7-9 | NA | CASSSPDSSYEQYF | TGTGCCAGCAGCTCCCCGGACAGCTCCTACGAGCAGTACTTC
TRBJ1-1 | TRBD1 | TRBV4-1 | few | CASSPRTGANTEAFF | TGCGCCAGCAGCCCGAGGACAGGAGCGAACACTGAAGCTTTCTTT
TRBJ2-5 | TRBD1 | TRBV27 | NA | CASRGTGSQETQYF | TGTGCCAGCAGGGGGACAGGGAGCCAAGAGACCCAGTACTTC
TRBJ2-7 | NA | TRBV7-2 | NA | CASSLERLHEQYF | TGTGCCAGCAGCTTAGAAAGACTCCACGAGCAGTACTTC
TRBJ1-5 | NA | TRBV5-6 | many | CASSLGQINQPQHF | TGTGCCAGCAGCTTGGGCCAGATCAATCAGCCCCAGCATTTT
TRBJ2-7 | NA | TRBV7-8 | NA | CASSQRLGHEQYF | TGTGCCAGCAGCCAACGACTGGGTCACGAGCAGTACTTC
TRBJ2-7 | NA | TRBV25-1 | few | CASSETSYEQYF | TGTGCCAGCAGTGAAACCAGCTACGAGCAGTACTTC
TRBJ1-4 | TRBD1 | TRBV15 | NA | CATSGTGGSNEKLFF | TGTGCCACCAGCGGGACAGGCGGATCTAATGAAAAACTGTTTTTT
TRBJ2-4 | NA | TRBV7-2 | many | CASSSPVELAKNIQYF | TGTGCCAGCAGCTCGCCAGTGGAGCTAGCCAAAAACATTCAGTACTTC
TRBJ1-2 | NA | TRBV5-1 | NA | CASSLAGSDGYTF | TGCGCCAGCAGCTTGGCTGGCAGTGACGGCTACACCTTC
TRBJ2-5 | NA | TRBV6-1 | NA | CASSESEGRWETQYF | TGTGCCAGCAGTGAATCGGAGGGGAGATGGGAGACCCAGTACTTC
TRBJ2-7 | NA | TRBV6-1 | NA | CASSWSSVGGSPYEQYF | TGTGCCAGCAGTTGGAGTTCGGTTGGGGGATCTCCCTACGAGCAGTACTTC
TRBJ1-5 | NA | TRBV6-2/TRBV6-3 | few | CASSYYLRSNQPQHF | TGTGCCAGCAGTTACTATCTTCGAAGCAATCAGCCCCAGCATTTT
TRBJ1-2 | NA | TRBV28 | few | CASSPRRGAYGYTF | TGTGCCAGCAGCCCCCGACGAGGGGCCTATGGCTACACCTTC
TRBJ1-1 | NA | TRBV7-6 | NA | CASSLAQVRAGMNTEAFF | TGTGCCAGCAGCTTAGCGCAGGTCAGGGCGGGGATGAACACTGAAGCTTTCTTT
TRBJ2-5 | NA | TRBV12-3/TRBV12-4 | NA | CASTLQETQYF | TGTGCCAGCACCCTCCAAGAGACCCAGTACTTC
TRBJ2-1 | NA | TRBV7-9 | NA | CASSLDFGTNEQFF | TGTGCCAGCAGCTTAGATTTTGGGACCAATGAGCAGTTCTTC
TRBJ2-6 | TRBD1 | TRBV12-3/TRBV12-4 | many | CASSPTGAGANVLTF | TGTGCCAGCAGTCCCACAGGGGCTGGGGCCAACGTCCTGACTTTC
TRBJ2-1 | NA | TRBV29-1 | NA | CSVEGGFDNEQFF | TGCAGCGTTGAAGGAGGGTTCGACAATGAGCAGTTCTTC
TRBJ1-3 | NA | TRBV6-5 | NA | CASSYSPASGNTIYF | TGTGCCAGCAGTTACTCGCCAGCGTCTGGAAACACCATATATTTT